The present T cell receptor beta chain was sequenced within a study of cytomegalovirus exposure and HLA in healthy donors. About this clone: Its antigen is not known.

Germline V CDR1 and CDR2: SGDLS, YYNGEE. There are 13 residues in the CDR3. V was shortened by 4 bases and J by 3 bases, with 10 bases between the two germline ends. Study-level results: For most TCR sequences rarity was the rule, although some public TCRs occurred in many donors. According to a subsequent analysis, TCR clusters from the first cohort were inclined to appear together in the 110 or so validation repertoires. A classifier reportedly called cytomegalovirus status with high sensitivity and specificity. TCR beta chains numbering 164 were designated cytomegalovirus-associated.

Clones were read by immunoSEQ multiplex PCR, and TCRdb kept only the in-frame ones, dropping some. The repertoire consists of fewer than 150,000 clones, with just over 85% occurring once and the leading ten covering approximately 8%. This sequence joins TRBV9 and TRBJ1-2; D unresolved. Sequenced sample: PBMCs. The TCR comes from a woman aged 18-29 years in good health and CMV-seropositive. CDR3 sequence (DNA): TGTGCCAGCAGCTCGGGGTCGGACTATGGCTACACCTTC. Residues: CASSSGSDYGYTF.